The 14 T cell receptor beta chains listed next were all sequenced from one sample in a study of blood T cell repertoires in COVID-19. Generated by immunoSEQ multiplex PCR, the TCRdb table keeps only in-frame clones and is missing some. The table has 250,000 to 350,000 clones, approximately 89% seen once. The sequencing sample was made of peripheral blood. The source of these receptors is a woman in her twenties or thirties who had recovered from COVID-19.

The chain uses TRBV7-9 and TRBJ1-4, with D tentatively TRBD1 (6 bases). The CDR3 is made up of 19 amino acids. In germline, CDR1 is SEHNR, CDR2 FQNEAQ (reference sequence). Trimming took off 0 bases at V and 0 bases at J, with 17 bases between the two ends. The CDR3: CASSLARLRGNSTNEKLFF. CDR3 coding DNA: TGTGCCAGCAGCTTAGCGCGTCTGAGGGGGAACTCAACTAATGAAAAACTGTTTTTT.

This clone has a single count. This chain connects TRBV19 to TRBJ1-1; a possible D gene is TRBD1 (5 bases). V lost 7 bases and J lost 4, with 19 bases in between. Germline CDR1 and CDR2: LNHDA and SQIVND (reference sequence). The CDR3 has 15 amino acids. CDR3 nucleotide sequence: TGTGCCAGTAACCCCCGTGCGGGGGGGGGCACTGAAGCTTTCTTT. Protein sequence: CASNPRAGGGTEAFF.

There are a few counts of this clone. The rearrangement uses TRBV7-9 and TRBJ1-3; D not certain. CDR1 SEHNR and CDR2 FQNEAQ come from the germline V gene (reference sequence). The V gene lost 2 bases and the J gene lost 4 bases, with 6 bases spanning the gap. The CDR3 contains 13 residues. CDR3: CASSLRVGNTIYF. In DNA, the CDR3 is TGTGCCAGCAGCTTAAGAGTCGGAAACACCATATATTTT.

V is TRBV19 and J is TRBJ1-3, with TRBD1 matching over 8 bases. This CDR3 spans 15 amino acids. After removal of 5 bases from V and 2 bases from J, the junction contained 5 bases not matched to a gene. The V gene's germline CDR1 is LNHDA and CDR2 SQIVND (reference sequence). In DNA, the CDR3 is TGTGCCAGTAGTGCCCGGGACAGGCCTGGAAACACCATATATTTT. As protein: CASSARDRPGNTIYF.

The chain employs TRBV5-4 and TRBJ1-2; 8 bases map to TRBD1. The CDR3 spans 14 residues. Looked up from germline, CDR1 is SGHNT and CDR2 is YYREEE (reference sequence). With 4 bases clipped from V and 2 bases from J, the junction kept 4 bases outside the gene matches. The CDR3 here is CASSRGQENYGYTF. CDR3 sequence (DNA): TGTGCCAGCAGCCGGGGACAGGAGAACTATGGCTACACCTTC.

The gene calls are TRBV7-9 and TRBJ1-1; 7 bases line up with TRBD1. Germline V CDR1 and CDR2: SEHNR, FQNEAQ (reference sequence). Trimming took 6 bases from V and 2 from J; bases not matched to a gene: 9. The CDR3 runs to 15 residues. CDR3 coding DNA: TGTGCCAGCAGTCCCGACAGGGAAGTTAACACTGAAGCTTTCTTT. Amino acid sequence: CASSPDREVNTEAFF. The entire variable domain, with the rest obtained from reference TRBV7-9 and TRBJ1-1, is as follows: DTGVSQNPRHKITKRGQNVTFRCDPISEHNRLYWYRQTLGQGPEFLTYFQNEAQLEKSRLLSDRFSAERPKGSFSTLEIQRTEQGDSAMYLCASSPDREVNTEAFFGQGTRLTVV.

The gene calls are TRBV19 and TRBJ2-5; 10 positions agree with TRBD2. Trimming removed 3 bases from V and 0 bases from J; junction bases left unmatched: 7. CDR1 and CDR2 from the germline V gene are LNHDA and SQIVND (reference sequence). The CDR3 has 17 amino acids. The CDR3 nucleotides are TGTGCCAGTAGTATGGGGGTAGCGGGGGGCCACCAAGAGACCCAGTACTTC. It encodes CASSMGVAGGHQETQYF.

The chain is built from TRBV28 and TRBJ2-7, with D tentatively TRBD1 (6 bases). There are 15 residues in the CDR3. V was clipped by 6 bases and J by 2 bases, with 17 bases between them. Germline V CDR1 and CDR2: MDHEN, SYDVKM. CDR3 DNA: TGTGCCAGCAGGCGTACAGGGCTGGGGACCTACGAGCAGTACTTC. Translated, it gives CASRRTGLGTYEQYF.

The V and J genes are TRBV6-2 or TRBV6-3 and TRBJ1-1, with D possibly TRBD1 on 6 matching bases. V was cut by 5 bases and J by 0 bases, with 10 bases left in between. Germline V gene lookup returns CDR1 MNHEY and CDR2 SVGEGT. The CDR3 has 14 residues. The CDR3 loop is CASSGQILNTEAFF. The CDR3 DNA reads TGTGCCAGCAGTGGACAGATACTGAACACTGAAGCTTTCTTT.

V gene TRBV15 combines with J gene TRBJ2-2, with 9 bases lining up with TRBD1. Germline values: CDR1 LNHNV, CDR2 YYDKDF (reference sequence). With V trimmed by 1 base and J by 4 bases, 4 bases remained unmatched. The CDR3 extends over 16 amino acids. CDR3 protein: CATSRGSTGGTGELFF. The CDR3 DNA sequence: TGTGCCACCAGCAGAGGATCGACAGGGGGCACCGGGGAGCTGTTTTTT.

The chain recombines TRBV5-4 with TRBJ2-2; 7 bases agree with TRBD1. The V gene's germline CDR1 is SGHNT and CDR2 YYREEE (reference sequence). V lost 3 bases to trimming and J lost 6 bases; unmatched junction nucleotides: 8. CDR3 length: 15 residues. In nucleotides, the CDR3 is TGTGCCAGCAGCTCACAGGGGCCGGAGGCCGGGGAGCTGTTTTTT. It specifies CASSSQGPEAGELFF.

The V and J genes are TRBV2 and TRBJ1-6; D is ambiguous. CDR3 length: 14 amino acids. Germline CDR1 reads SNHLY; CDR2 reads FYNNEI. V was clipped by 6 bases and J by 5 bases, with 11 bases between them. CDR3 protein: CASRPGEDNSPLHF. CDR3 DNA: TGTGCCAGCAGACCGGGAGAAGATAATTCACCCCTCCACTTT.

The CDR3 region is CASSFDRGPEAFF. Here the CDR3 DNA reads TGTGCCAGCAGCTTTGACAGGGGCCCCGAAGCTTTCTTT. V and J are TRBV11-2 and TRBJ1-1; TRBD1 agrees at 8 bases. The germline gives CDR1 SGHAT, CDR2 FQNNGV. This CDR3 has 13 residues. V lost 3 bases and J lost 8; bases outside the gene matches: 5.

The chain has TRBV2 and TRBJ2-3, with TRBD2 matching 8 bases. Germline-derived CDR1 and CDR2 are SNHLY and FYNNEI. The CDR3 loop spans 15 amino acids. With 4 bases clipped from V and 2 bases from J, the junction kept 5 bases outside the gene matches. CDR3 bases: TGTGCCAGCAGTGTCGGGGGGGCCGACACAGATACGCAGTATTTT. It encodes CASSVGGADTDTQYF. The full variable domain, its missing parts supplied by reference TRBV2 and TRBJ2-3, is EPEVTQTPSHQVTQMGQEVILRCVPISNHLYFYWYRQILGQKVEFLVSFYNNEISEKSEIFDDQFSVERPDGSNFTLKIRSTKLEDSAMYFCASSVGGADTDTQYFGPGTRLTVL.